The clone carrying this TCR beta chain has only a few counts. The antigen remains undetermined. Gene and germline names: mouse. The read stops 4 residues short of the end of the CDR3; the missing end is completed from the germline J gene. The data were taken from a study of CD8+ T cells in alopecia areata. Study information: Skin was taken from roughly 6-12-month-old C3H/HeJ graft donors that had spontaneous alopecia and grafted onto roughly 6-11-week-old female C3H/HeJ mice.

Study results and limitations: Possibly as an HLA-related effect, TCR sharing across patients appeared less clear than in mice. Lesional scalp, especially alopecia totalis/universalis, showed higher clonality than normal scalp. Normal skin's resident alphabeta T cells are sequenced alongside lesional scalp T cells.

The CDR3 loop spans 15 amino acids. Germline V gene sequence: CDR1 MNHDT, CDR2 YYDKIL. The ends lost 6 bases at V and 1 base at J; junction bases unmatched: 6. The authors sorted pooled cutaneous lymph node cells using CD4, CD8alpha, NKG2D, NKG2ACE and other markers. Sequencing used cDNA as its template, made by extracting RNA and reverse transcribing it. Clones were sequenced by immunoSEQ multiplex PCR, and TCRdb holds only the in-frame ones, with some missing. The sample yields approximately 300,000 clones, without any singletons. Specimen: CD4+ T cells sorted from a lymph node. This chain links TRBV17 with TRBJ2-3, with 8 bases identical to TRBD2. This receptor was taken from a C3H/HeJ mouse with alopecia areata. For the strain, the MHC haplotype given is H2-k. Incomplete CDR3 DNA: TGTGCTAGCAGAAGGGGGGGCGGGGGTGCAGAA. Residues: CASRRGGGGAE. The whole CDR3 protein reads CASRRGGGGAETLYF.